Listed here is a single T cell receptor (beta chain). As yet, its antigen is unknown. This table comes from immunoSEQ multiplex PCR, and its TCRdb copy is limited to in-frame clones, with some not included. The data contain 100,000 or so clones, approximately 80% of them singletons. The sample comes from a study of PD-1 blockade in mismatch repair-deficient tumors. Every patient had mismatch repair deficiency by PCR or immunohistochemistry. The TCR-sequenced patients were a few responders to pembrolizumab. Study-wide results and caveats: Rapid post-treatment expansion, then contraction, generally preceding radiologic response, marked tumor-resident clones.

The CDR3 sequence is 15 residues long. CDR1 and CDR2 from the germline V gene are LNHDA and SQIVND (reference sequence). The V end was cut by 6 bases, the J end by 2 bases, with 15 bases between. The rearrangement uses TRBV19 and TRBJ2-3, with D uncertain. The source of this sequence is an adult with mismatch repair-deficient cancer. The source was peripheral blood, collected less than 37 weeks after starting pembrolizumab. The CDR3, as DNA: TGTGCCAGTAGGCCCCCCAGGAGAACCACAGATACGCAGTATTTT. This gives the protein CASRPPRRTTDTQYF.